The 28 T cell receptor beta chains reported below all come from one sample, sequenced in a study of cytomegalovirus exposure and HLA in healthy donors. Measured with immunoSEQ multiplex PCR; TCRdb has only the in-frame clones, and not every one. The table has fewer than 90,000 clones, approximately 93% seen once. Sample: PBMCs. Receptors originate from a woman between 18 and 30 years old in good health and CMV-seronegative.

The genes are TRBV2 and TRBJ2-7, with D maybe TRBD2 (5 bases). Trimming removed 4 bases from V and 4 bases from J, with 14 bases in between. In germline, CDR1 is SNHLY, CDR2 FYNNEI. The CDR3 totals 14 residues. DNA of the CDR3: TGTGCCAGCAGTGCCCTCCTTTGGGAGTACGAGCAGTACTTC. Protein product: CASSALLWEYEQYF.

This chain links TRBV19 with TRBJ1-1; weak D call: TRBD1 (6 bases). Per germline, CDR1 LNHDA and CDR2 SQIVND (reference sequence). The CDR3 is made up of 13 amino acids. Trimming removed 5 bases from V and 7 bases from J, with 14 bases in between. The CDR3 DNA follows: TGTGCCAGTAGTGTTGACAGGCGAGTTGAAGCTTTCTTT. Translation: CASSVDRRVEAFF.

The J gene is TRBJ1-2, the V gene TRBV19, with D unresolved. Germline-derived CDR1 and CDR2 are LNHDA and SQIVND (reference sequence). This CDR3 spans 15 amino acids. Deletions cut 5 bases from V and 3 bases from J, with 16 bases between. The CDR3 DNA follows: TGTGCCAGTAGTTTGGGCAGTCTTACCGACTATGGCTACACCTTC. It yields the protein CASSLGSLTDYGYTF.

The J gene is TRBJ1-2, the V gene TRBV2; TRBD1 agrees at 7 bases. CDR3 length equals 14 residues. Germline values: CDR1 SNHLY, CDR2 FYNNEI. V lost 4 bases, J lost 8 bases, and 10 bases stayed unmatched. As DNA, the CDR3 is TGTGCCAGCAGTGTGAGGCAGGGGGTGAGCGGCTACACCTTC. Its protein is CASSVRQGVSGYTF.

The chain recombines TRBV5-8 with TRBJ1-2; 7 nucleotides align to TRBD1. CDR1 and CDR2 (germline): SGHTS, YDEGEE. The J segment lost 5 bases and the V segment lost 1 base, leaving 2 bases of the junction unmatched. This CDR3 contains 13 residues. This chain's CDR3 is CASSLYRGYGYTF. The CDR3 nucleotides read TGTGCCAGCAGCTTGTACAGGGGTTATGGCTACACCTTC.

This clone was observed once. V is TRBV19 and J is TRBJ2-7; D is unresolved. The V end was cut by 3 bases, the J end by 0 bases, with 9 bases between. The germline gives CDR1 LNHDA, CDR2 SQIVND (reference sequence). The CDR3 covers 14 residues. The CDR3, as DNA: TGTGCCAGTAGTATGACACCTTCCTCCTACGAGCAGTACTTC. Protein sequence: CASSMTPSSYEQYF.

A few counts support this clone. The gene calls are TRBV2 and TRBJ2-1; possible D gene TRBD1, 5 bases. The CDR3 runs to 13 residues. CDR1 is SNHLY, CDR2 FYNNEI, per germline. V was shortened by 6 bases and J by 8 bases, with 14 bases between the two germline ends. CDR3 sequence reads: CASSQSGLDEQFF. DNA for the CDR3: TGTGCCAGCAGCCAGTCAGGGTTGGATGAGCAGTTCTTC.

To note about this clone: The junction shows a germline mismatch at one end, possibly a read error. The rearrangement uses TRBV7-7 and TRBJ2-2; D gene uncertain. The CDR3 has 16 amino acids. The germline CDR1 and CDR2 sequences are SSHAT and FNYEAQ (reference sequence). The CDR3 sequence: CASSSTLRGSTGELFF. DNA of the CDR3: TGTGCTAGCAGCTCAACCCTCCGTGGCTCCACCGGGGAGCTGTTTTTT.

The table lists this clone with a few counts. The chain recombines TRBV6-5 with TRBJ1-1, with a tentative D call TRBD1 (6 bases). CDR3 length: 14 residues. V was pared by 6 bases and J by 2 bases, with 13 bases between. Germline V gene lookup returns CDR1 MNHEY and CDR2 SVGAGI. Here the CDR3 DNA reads TGTGCCAGCAGACTGGGGGGGCGAAACACTGAAGCTTTCTTT. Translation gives CASRLGGRNTEAFF.

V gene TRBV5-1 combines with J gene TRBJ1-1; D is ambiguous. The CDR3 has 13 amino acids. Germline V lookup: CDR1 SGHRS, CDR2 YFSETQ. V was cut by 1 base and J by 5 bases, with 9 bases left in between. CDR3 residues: CASSLWAGTEAFF. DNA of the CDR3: TGCGCCAGCAGCTTGTGGGCTGGGACTGAAGCTTTCTTT.

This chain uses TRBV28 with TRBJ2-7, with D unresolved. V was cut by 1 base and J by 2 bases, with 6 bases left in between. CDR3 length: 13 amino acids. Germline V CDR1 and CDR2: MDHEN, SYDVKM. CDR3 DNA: TGTGCCAGCAGTTTATTGCAGACCTACGAGCAGTACTTC. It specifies CASSLLQTYEQYF.

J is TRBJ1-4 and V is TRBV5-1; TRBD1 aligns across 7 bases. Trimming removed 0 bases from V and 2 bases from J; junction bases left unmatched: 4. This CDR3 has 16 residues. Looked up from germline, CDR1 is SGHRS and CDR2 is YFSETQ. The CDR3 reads CASSLEPTGTNEKLFF. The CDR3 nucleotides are TGCGCCAGCAGCTTGGAACCGACAGGGACTAATGAAAAACTGTTTTTT.

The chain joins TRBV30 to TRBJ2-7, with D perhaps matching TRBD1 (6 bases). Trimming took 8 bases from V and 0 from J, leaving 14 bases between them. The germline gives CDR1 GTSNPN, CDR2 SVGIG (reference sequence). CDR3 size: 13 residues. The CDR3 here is CAHGQPNSYEQYF. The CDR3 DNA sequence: TGTGCCCACGGACAGCCTAACTCCTACGAGCAGTACTTC.

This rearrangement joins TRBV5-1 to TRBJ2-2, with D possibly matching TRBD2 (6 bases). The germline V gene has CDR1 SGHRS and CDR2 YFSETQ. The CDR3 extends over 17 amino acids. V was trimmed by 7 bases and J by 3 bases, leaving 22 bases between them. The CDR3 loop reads CASALSRSGSYTGELFF. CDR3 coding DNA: TGCGCCAGCGCCCTGTCGAGGAGCGGGTCATACACCGGGGAGCTGTTTTTT.

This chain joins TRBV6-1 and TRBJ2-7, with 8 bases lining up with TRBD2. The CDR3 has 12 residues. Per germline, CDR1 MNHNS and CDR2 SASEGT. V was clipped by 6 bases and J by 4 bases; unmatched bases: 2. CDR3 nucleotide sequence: TGTGCCAGCAGCCGGGGGGGATACGAGCAGTACTTC. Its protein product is CASSRGGYEQYF.

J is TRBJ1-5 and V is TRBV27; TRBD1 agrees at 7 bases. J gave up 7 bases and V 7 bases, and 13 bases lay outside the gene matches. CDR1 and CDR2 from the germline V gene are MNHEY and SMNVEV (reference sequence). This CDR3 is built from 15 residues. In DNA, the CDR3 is TGTGCCAGCACCCCACAGGGGCGCACGGTACAGCCCCAGCATTTT. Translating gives CASTPQGRTVQPQHF.

CDR3 loop: CASSLGASGRAGTKNIQYF. In DNA, the CDR3 is TGTGCCAGCAGTTTAGGGGCTAGCGGGAGGGCCGGTACCAAAAACATTCAGTACTTC. The chain couples TRBV28 to TRBJ2-4; 12 nucleotides line up with TRBD2. Trimming cost V 2 bases and J 2 bases; bases outside gene matches: 10. The V gene's germline CDR1 is MDHEN and CDR2 SYDVKM. This CDR3 is built from 19 residues.

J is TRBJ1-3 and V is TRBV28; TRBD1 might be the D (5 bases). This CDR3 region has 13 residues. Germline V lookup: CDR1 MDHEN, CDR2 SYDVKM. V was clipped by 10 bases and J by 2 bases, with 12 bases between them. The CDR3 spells CATTAGTGNTIYF. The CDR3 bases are TGTGCCACCACCGCAGGGACTGGAAACACCATATATTTT.

In DNA form, the CDR3 reads TGTGCCAGTAGTCCCGAGACAGGGAACTATGGCTACACCTTC. Protein sequence: CASSPETGNYGYTF. The chain employs TRBV19 and TRBJ1-2, with 7 positions matching TRBD1. The CDR3 has 14 residues. V was clipped by 5 bases and J by 2 bases; unmatched bases: 5. Germline V gene sequence: CDR1 LNHDA, CDR2 SQIVND (reference sequence).

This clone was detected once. CDR3 nucleotides: TGCGCCAGCAGCCAGGGCTTAGGTACCATATATTTT. This gives the protein CASSQGLGTIYF. V gene TRBV4-1 combines with J gene TRBJ1-3, with D unresolved. The germline V gene encodes CDR1 MGHRA and CDR2 YSYEKL. This CDR3 spans 12 amino acids. V gave up 3 bases and J gave up 10 bases, with 10 bases separating them.

The CDR3: CASSSPPGQGYNEQFF. The CDR3 region has the DNA TGTGCCAGCAGCTCCCCCCCGGGACAGGGTTACAATGAGCAGTTCTTC. The V call is TRBV13, the J call TRBJ2-1; 9 nucleotides line up with TRBD1. CDR3 length: 16 amino acids. After removal of 4 bases from V and 4 bases from J, the junction contained 8 bases not matched to a gene. Per the germline V gene, CDR1 is PRHDT and CDR2 is FYEKMQ (reference sequence).

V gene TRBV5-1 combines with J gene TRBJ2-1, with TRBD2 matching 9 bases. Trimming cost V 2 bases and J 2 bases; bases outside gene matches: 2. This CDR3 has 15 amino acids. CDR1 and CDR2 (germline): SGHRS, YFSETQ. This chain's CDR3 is CASSFGTSPYNEQFF. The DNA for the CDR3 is TGCGCCAGCAGCTTCGGGACTAGCCCCTACAATGAGCAGTTCTTC.

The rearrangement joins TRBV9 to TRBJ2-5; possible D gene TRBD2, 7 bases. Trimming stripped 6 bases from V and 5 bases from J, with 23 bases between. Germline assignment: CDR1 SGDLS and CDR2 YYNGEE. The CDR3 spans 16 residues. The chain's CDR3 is CASTKWEGGNRETQYF. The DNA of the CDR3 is TGTGCCAGCACTAAATGGGAGGGGGGGAACCGGGAGACCCAGTACTTC.

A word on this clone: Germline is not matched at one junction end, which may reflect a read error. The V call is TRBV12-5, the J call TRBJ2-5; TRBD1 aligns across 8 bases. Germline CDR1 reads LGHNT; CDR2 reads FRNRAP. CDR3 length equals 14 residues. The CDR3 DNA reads TGTGCTAGTGGCTTGGACAGGGTCGCGGAGACCCAGTACTTC. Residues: CASGLDRVAETQYF.

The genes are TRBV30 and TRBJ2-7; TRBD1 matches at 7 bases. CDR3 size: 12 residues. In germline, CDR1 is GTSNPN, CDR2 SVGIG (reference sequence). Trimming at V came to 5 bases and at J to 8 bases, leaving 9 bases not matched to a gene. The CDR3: CAWQTGTDKQYF. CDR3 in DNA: TGTGCCTGGCAGACCGGGACAGATAAGCAGTACTTC.

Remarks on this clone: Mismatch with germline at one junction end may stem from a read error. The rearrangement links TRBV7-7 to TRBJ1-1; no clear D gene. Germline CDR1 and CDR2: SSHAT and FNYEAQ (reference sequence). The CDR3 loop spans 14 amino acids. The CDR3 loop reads CASSPLRQDTEAFF. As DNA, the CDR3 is TGTGCTAGCAGCCCCCTCCGACAAGACACTGAAGCTTTCTTT.

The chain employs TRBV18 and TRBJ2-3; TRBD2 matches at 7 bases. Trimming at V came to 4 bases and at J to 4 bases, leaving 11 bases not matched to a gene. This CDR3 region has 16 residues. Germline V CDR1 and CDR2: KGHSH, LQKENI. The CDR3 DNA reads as TGTGCCAGCTCACGCTCCGGGACTAACCAAGCAGATACGCAGTATTTT. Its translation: CASSRSGTNQADTQYF.

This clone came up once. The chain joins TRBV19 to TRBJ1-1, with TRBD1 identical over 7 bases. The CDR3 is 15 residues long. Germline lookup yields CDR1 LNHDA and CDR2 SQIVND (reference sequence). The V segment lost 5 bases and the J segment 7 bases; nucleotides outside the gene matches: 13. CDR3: CASSPLTTGQDEAFF. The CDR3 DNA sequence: TGTGCCAGTAGTCCCCTGACAACCGGACAGGATGAAGCTTTCTTT.